These 20 T cell receptor beta chains were sequenced from one sample in a study of CD8+CD57+ T cells in acquired aplastic anemia. Genomic DNA acted as the template from which TCR beta VDJ combination and CDR3 sequence profiling were carried out. Via MiXCR, TCRdb re-called the reads, giving one row per CDR3 protein. Here the sample spans 200,000 or so distinct CDR3 sequences, 55% to 70% being singletons. The source material was sorted CD4+, CD8+, or CD8+CD57+ T cells (not recorded which) from PBMCs. All receptors derive from a human donor with severe aplastic anemia or a healthy control (not recorded which).

A word on this clonotype: Mismatch with germline at one junction end may stem from a read error. The chain joins TRBV25-1 to TRBJ2-7; 8 nucleotides align to TRBD1. The CDR3 length is 15 residues. CDR1 is MGHDK and CDR2 is SYGVNS in the germline V gene. CDR3: CASMVSLGQGYEQDF. In DNA form, the CDR3 reads TGTGCCAGCATGGTATCCCTTGGACAGGGCTACGAGCAGGACTTC.

This clonotype was counted many times. The chain couples TRBV25-1 to TRBJ2-5, with unresolved D. Germline values: CDR1 MGHDK, CDR2 SYGVNS. CDR3 length: 14 amino acids. Trimming pared 4 bases from V and 5 bases from J, leaving 14 bases between. CDR3 bases: TGTGCCAGCAGTGTAGCAGGACCGTTGGAGACCCAGTACTTC. It codes for CASSVAGPLETQYF. The whole variable domain, filled in from reference TRBV25-1 and TRBJ2-5, reads EADIYQTPRYLVIGTGKKITLECSQTMGHDKMYWYQQDPGMELHLIHYSYGVNSTEKGDLSSESTVSRIRTEHFPLTLESARPSHTSQYLCASSVAGPLETQYFGPGTRLLVL.

The rearrangement links TRBV20-1 to TRBJ1-1, with D tentatively TRBD1 (5 bases). The germline gives CDR1 DFQATT, CDR2 SNEGSKA (reference sequence). The CDR3 has 13 amino acids. V dropped 3 bases and J dropped 1 base, with 9 bases sitting between them. The CDR3 loop reads CSASRDPNTEAFF. CDR3 bases: TGCAGTGCTAGCAGGGACCCGAACACTGAAGCTTTCTTT.

The sample holds many counts of this clonotype. V gene TRBV7-2 combines with J gene TRBJ2-7; maybe TRBD1 (6 bases). The V end lost 4 bases, the J end lost 7 bases, and 26 bases lay between the germline ends. Germline V lookup: CDR1 SGHTA, CDR2 FQGNSA. CDR3 length: 17 residues. The CDR3 DNA follows: TGTGCCAGCAGCTCGCCCTCCTACGGGACACCCACTGAGGAGCAGTACTTC. Translating it yields CASSSPSYGTPTEEQYF.

This clonotype was recorded many times. This chain uses TRBV10-1 with TRBJ2-7, with D unclear. This CDR3 spans 14 amino acids. Germline CDR1 is WNHNN and CDR2 is SYGVQD (reference sequence). The V and J ends lost 6 bases and 3 bases respectively, with 15 bases between them. The CDR3 bases are TGCGCCAGCAGCGAAGGAAGGGATCGCTACGAGCAGTACTTC. Protein: CASSEGRDRYEQYF.

The chain is built from TRBV14 and TRBJ1-1; 8 bases are a match to TRBD1. Trimming at V came to 5 bases and at J to 4 bases, leaving 9 bases not matched to a gene. This CDR3 contains 15 residues. Germline CDR1 and CDR2: SGHDN and FVKESK. CDR3 amino acids: CASSLTGDKTTEAFF. CDR3 in DNA: TGTGCCAGCAGCTTGACAGGGGATAAGACCACTGAAGCTTTCTTT.

The chain employs TRBV19 and TRBJ2-1; TRBD2 is a possible D gene (5 bases). The V end was cut by 2 bases, the J end by 8 bases, with 10 bases between. CDR3 length equals 13 residues. Germline CDR1 reads LNHDA; CDR2 reads SQIVND (reference sequence). As DNA, the CDR3 is TGTGCCAGTAGTATATGGTTGGGAGATGAGCAGTTCTTC. Amino acids: CASSIWLGDEQFF.

V usage is TRBV20-1 and J usage is TRBJ2-5; D uncertain. In germline, CDR1 is DFQATT, CDR2 SNEGSKA (reference sequence). The CDR3 has 10 residues. V dropped 5 bases and J dropped 5 bases, with 6 bases sitting between them. The CDR3 here is CSAYEETQYF. Here the CDR3 DNA reads TGCAGTGCTTATGAGGAGACCCAGTACTTC.

CDR3 loop: CASGRIMGAFYGYTF. The CDR3 DNA reads TGTGCCAGCGGTAGAATAATGGGAGCGTTCTATGGCTACACCTTC. This sequence joins TRBV7-9 and TRBJ1-2; no clear D gene. The CDR3 spans 15 residues. Germline lookup yields CDR1 SEHNR and CDR2 FQNEAQ (reference sequence). Trimming pared 8 bases from V and 4 bases from J, leaving 20 bases between.

This clonotype is medium-sized within its sample. The J gene is TRBJ2-7, the V gene TRBV9, with a possible D match to TRBD1 (6 bases). The CDR3 has 14 residues. The V gene's germline CDR1 is SGDLS and CDR2 YYNGEE. With 0 bases removed from V and 3 bases from J, the gap between germline ends came to 10 bases. The CDR3, as DNA: TGTGCCAGCAGCGTAGTCGGCAGGGGCTACGAGCAGTACTTC. It specifies CASSVVGRGYEQYF.

The V and J genes are TRBV15 and TRBJ2-1; tentatively, D is TRBD1 or TRBD2 (5 bases each). The CDR3 is made up of 14 amino acids. Trimming shortened V by 4 bases and J by 9 bases, and 16 bases separated the two germline ends. In germline, CDR1 is LNHNV, CDR2 YYDKDF (reference sequence). The CDR3 nucleotides read TGTGCCACCAGCATAGCAGGGTCTGGGGGTGAGCAGTTCTTC. This sequence encodes CATSIAGSGGEQFF.

Comment on this clonotype: The DNA is omitted, as the CDR3 cannot be located on it reliably, and the CDR3 follows TCRdb's listing. The rearrangement joins TRBV7-9 to TRBJ2-2; the table gives TRBD2 as D, unverified against the DNA. Germline V gene data show CDR1 as SEHNR and CDR2 as FQNEAQ (reference sequence). From its first to its last residue, the CDR3 has 17 amino acids. CDR3 region: CASSLSGPEQYFGELFF.

This clonotype has only one observation. The chain links TRBV29-1 to TRBJ2-5; D gene uncertain. Germline loops: CDR1 SQVTM, CDR2 ANQGSEA. The CDR3 has 11 amino acids. V was trimmed by 7 bases and J by 0 bases, leaving 6 bases between them. CDR3 bases: TGCAGCGGTCTAGACCAAGAGACCCAGTACTTC. As protein: CSGLDQETQYF.

This rearrangement joins TRBV20-1 to TRBJ2-5, with 7 positions matching TRBD1. The CDR3 sequence is 13 residues long. Germline values: CDR1 DFQATT, CDR2 SNEGSKA (reference sequence). Trimming at V came to 4 bases and at J to 5 bases, leaving 7 bases not matched to a gene. The CDR3 coding sequence is TGCAGTGCTAAACCGATGACAGGGGAGACCCAGTACTTC. Its translation: CSAKPMTGETQYF.

This clonotype occurred a few times. J is TRBJ1-6 and V is TRBV6-5; no reliable D call. Between the trimmed V and J ends, which lost 6 bases and 1 base, there was a span of 1 base. This CDR3 has 12 amino acids. Germline-derived CDR1 and CDR2 are MNHEY and SVGAGI. CDR3 in amino acids: CASRSYNSPLHF. DNA of the CDR3: TGTGCCAGCAGGTCCTATAATTCACCCCTCCACTTT.

This clonotype was detected many times. The chain couples TRBV9 to TRBJ2-1, with TRBD2 identical over 9 bases. This CDR3 has 18 amino acids. Germline CDR1 and CDR2: SGDLS and YYNGEE. The trim removed 0 bases at V and 0 bases at J, leaving 7 bases unmatched. Written as DNA, the CDR3 is TGTGCCAGCAGCGTAGCGGTGCGGGGGGGAAGCTCCTACAATGAGCAGTTCTTC. Its translation: CASSVAVRGGSSYNEQFF. The full variable domain, with the rest looked up from reference TRBV9 and TRBJ2-1, is DSGVTQTPKHLITATGQRVTLRCSPRSGDLSVYWYQQSLDQGLQFLIQYYNGEERAKGNILERFSAQQFPDLHSELNLSSLELGDSALYFCASSVAVRGGSSYNEQFFGPGTRLTVL.

DNA of the CDR3: TGTGCCAGCAGCAGAGACACGTTCGGGTACGAGCAGTACTTC. Translated, it gives CASSRDTFGYEQYF. The genes are TRBV7-2 and TRBJ2-7; no definite D call. V was pared by 5 bases and J by 4 bases, with 15 bases between. The CDR3 runs 14 residues. The germline CDR1 and CDR2 sequences are SGHTA and FQGNSA.

This chain links TRBV5-6 with TRBJ2-1; D could derive from TRBD1 or TRBD2 (5 bases each). Per germline, CDR1 SGHDT and CDR2 YYEEEE. V was cut by 4 bases and J by 10 bases, with 9 bases left in between. The CDR3 has 11 amino acids. The CDR3 spells CASSGRGEQFF. The CDR3 DNA reads TGTGCCAGCAGCGGCCGGGGCGAGCAGTTCTTC.

A few counts support this clonotype. Here the CDR3 DNA reads TGTGCCAGCAGTTACGACCAGGAAGTAAGTGAAGCTTTCTTT. This translates into CASSYDQEVSEAFF. The V call is TRBV6-6, the J call TRBJ1-1; D gene ambiguous. V was shortened by 2 bases and J by 7 bases, with 14 bases between the two germline ends. The V gene's germline CDR1 is MNHNY and CDR2 SVGAGI (reference sequence). The CDR3 is 14 amino acids.

This clonotype was counted once. This chain links TRBV13 with TRBJ2-3, with 7 bases identical to TRBD2. After removal of 5 bases from V and 0 bases from J, the junction contained 14 bases not matched to a gene. The CDR3 loop spans 18 amino acids. Germline assignment: CDR1 PRHDT and CDR2 FYEKMQ (reference sequence). CDR3 in amino acids: CASSTNPMTSYSTDTQYF. The DNA for the CDR3 is TGTGCCAGCAGCACCAACCCGATGACTAGCTACAGCACAGATACGCAGTATTTT.